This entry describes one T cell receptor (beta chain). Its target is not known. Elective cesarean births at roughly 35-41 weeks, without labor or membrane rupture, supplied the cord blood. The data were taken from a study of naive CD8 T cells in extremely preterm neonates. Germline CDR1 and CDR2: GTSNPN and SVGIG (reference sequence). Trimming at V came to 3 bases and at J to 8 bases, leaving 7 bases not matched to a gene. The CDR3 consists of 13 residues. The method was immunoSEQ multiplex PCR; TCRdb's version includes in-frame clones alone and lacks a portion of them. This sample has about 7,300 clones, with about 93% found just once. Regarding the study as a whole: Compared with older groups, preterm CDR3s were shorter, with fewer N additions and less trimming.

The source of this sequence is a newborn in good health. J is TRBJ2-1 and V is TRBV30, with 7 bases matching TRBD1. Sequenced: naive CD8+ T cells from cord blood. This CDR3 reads CAWSWTGGYEQFF. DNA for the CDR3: TGTGCCTGGAGCTGGACAGGCGGATATGAGCAGTTCTTC.